A single sample gave rise to the 12 T cell receptor beta chains below, sequenced in a study of blood T cell repertoires in COVID-19. Produced via immunoSEQ multiplex PCR; TCRdb's table is partial and in-frame only. The repertoire holds more than 85,000 clones, 88% seen once, with around 3.2% in the top ten. The sample comprised peripheral blood. These receptors came from a woman between 45 and 65 years old with acute or convalescent COVID-19.

This chain connects TRBV2 to TRBJ1-5, with unresolved D. The CDR3 consists of 15 residues. Germline-derived CDR1 and CDR2 are SNHLY and FYNNEI. V shed 7 bases and J shed 0 bases, with 13 bases lying between them. The CDR3 is CASIGDQISNQPQHF. The CDR3 nucleotides are TGTGCCAGCATAGGAGATCAGATTAGCAATCAGCCCCAGCATTTT.

The V gene is TRBV7-9, the J gene TRBJ1-5; unclear D gene. Deletions cut 1 base from V and 2 bases from J, with 15 bases between. CDR3 length: 17 residues. The germline V gene encodes CDR1 SEHNR and CDR2 FQNEAQ (reference sequence). The CDR3 DNA follows: TGTGCCAGCAGCTTAGTAAAAGGAGGATGGGGCAATCAGCCCCAGCATTTT. Translation: CASSLVKGGWGNQPQHF.

The chain recombines TRBV25-1 with TRBJ1-4; D remains unclear. Germline CDR1 MGHDK, CDR2 SYGVNS. This CDR3 has 14 residues. Trimming stripped 1 base from V and 6 bases from J, with 9 bases between. The chain's CDR3 is CASSEWRGDEKLFF. As DNA, the CDR3 is TGTGCCAGCAGTGAATGGCGGGGAGATGAAAAACTGTTTTTT.

The gene calls are TRBV24-1 and TRBJ2-2, with D maybe TRBD2 (6 bases). Trimming removed 3 bases from V and 2 bases from J, with 15 bases in between. This CDR3 has 17 residues. The germline V gene has CDR1 KGHDR and CDR2 SFDVKD. CDR3 sequence: CATSDVISGENTGELFF. The CDR3 bases are TGTGCCACCAGTGATGTCATTAGCGGTGAAAACACCGGGGAGCTGTTTTTT.

The V and J genes are TRBV18 and TRBJ2-3, with TRBD1 as a possible D gene (6 bases). The CDR3 loop spans 13 amino acids. Trimming removed 6 bases from V and 9 bases from J, with 16 bases in between. Germline values: CDR1 KGHSH, CDR2 LQKENI. The CDR3 nucleotides are TGTGCCAGCTCTCCAGTACAGGGCGGCACGCAGTATTTT. Translating it yields CASSPVQGGTQYF.

The chain links TRBV28 to TRBJ2-5; D is perhaps TRBD2 (5 bases). The V gene lost 3 bases and the J gene lost 5 bases, with 10 bases spanning the gap. Germline loops: CDR1 MDHEN, CDR2 SYDVKM. The CDR3 covers 13 residues. The CDR3 loop reads CASSLFGGETQYF. For the CDR3, the DNA is TGTGCCAGCAGTTTGTTTGGCGGGGAGACCCAGTACTTC.

This rearrangement joins TRBV5-1 to TRBJ2-2; 9 bases agree with TRBD2. The V gene end was trimmed by 2 bases and the J gene end by 3 bases; junction bases not matched to a gene: 2. The germline CDR1 and CDR2 sequences are SGHRS and YFSETQ. This CDR3 contains 15 residues. Here the CDR3 DNA reads TGCGCCAGCAGCTTCTTAGCGGGAGACACCGGGGAGCTGTTTTTT. Protein: CASSFLAGDTGELFF. Using reference TRBV5-1 and TRBJ2-2 for the parts outside the CDR3, the full variable domain is KAGVTQTPRYLIKTRGQQVTLSCSPISGHRSVSWYQQTPGQGLQFLFEYFSETQRNKGNFPGRFSGRQFSNSRSEMNVSTLELGDSALYLCASSFLAGDTGELFFGEGSRLTVL.

The rearrangement uses TRBV6-2 or TRBV6-3 and TRBJ1-5; TRBD1 aligns across 9 bases. The CDR3 loop spans 15 amino acids. Germline lookup yields CDR1 MNHEY and CDR2 SVGEGT. J gave up 4 bases and V 0 bases, and 1 base lay outside the gene matches. This CDR3 reads CASSYSGTGNQPQHF. The CDR3 DNA sequence: TGTGCCAGCAGTTACTCCGGGACAGGGAATCAGCCCCAGCATTTT.

The V gene is TRBV30, the J gene TRBJ2-2; the D gene is possibly TRBD1 (5 bases). Trimming took off 8 bases at V and 3 bases at J, with 16 bases between the two ends. From germline, CDR1 is GTSNPN and CDR2 SVGIG (reference sequence). This CDR3 comprises 14 residues. The CDR3 DNA reads TGTGCCCTAAGTACGCAGGGATACACCGGGGAGCTGTTTTTT. The encoded protein is CALSTQGYTGELFF.

The DNA of the CDR3 is TGTGCCAGCAGCTCCAACAGGGGAGGATCGGAGACCCAGTACTTC. It translates to CASSSNRGGSETQYF. The genes are TRBV28 and TRBJ2-5; possibly TRBD1 for D (7 bases). The V and J ends lost 6 bases and 5 bases respectively, with 19 bases between them. The CDR3 runs 15 residues. Germline-derived CDR1 and CDR2 are MDHEN and SYDVKM.

The rearrangement uses TRBV3-1 (or the pseudogene TRBV3-2) and TRBJ2-1, with TRBD2 identical over 7 bases. With V trimmed by 8 bases and J by 0 bases, 4 bases remained unmatched. The CDR3 loop spans 14 amino acids. Germline V gene data show CDR1 as LGHDT and CDR2 as YNNKEL (reference sequence). CDR3 sequence (DNA): TGTGCCAGCTTATTAGCGGGCTCCTACAATGAGCAGTTCTTC. Its protein product is CASLLAGSYNEQFF.

Regarding this clone: The conserved phenylalanine or tryptophan normally closing the CDR3 is absent here, so this likely arose from a read error. The limits of the CDR3 on the DNA are not certain, so only TCRdb's listed CDR3 is given. This rearrangement joins TRBV6-1 to TRBJ1-1. The V gene's germline CDR1 is MNHNS and CDR2 SASEGT. The CDR3 totals 14 residues, both ends included. CDR3 protein: CASSEFGGNRARVV.